A selection of T cell receptor beta chains follows, all from one sample in a study of shared clonotypes between healthy human individuals. Produced via immunoSEQ multiplex PCR; TCRdb's table is partial and in-frame only. Of over 75,000 clones detected, approximately 63% appear once; the ten largest clones hold approximately 55%. The sequencing sample was made of memory CD8+ T cells sorted from blood. These receptor sequences come from a man in his thirties or forties in good health. CDR3s include the opening cysteine and the closing phenylalanine or tryptophan. D genes are given only for firm matches. Where a row states a size, it is once, few, many or the class of an expanded clone; other rows omit it.

j_call: TRBJ2-1
d_call: .
clone_size: .
v_call: TRBV28
cdr3_aa: CASKPRGSYNEQFF
cdr3_nt: TGTGCCAGCAAGCCGCGAGGCTCCTACAATGAGCAGTTCTTC

j_call: TRBJ2-5
d_call: TRBD1
clone_size: .
v_call: TRBV28
cdr3_aa: CASSLRGQEKETQYF
cdr3_nt: TGTGCCAGCAGTCTCAGGGGGCAGGAGAAAGAGACCCAGTACTTC

j_call: TRBJ1-5
d_call: .
clone_size: few
v_call: TRBV7-8
cdr3_aa: CASSLVALHGNQPQHF
cdr3_nt: TGTGCCAGCAGCTTGGTTGCGTTGCACGGCAATCAGCCCCAGCATTTT

j_call: TRBJ2-5
d_call: .
clone_size: .
v_call: TRBV29-1
cdr3_aa: CSATTLETQYF
cdr3_nt: TGCAGCGCCACAACCCTGGAGACCCAGTACTTC

j_call: TRBJ2-3
d_call: .
clone_size: .
v_call: TRBV7-3
cdr3_aa: CASSQGPKDTQYF
cdr3_nt: TGTGCCAGCAGCCAAGGACCCAAGGATACGCAGTATTTT

j_call: TRBJ2-2
d_call: .
clone_size: .
v_call: TRBV19
cdr3_aa: CASSTSAGKITGELFF
cdr3_nt: TGTGCCAGTAGTACGTCGGCAGGGAAAATAACCGGGGAGCTGTTTTTT

j_call: TRBJ2-2
d_call: TRBD2
clone_size: .
v_call: TRBV10-3
cdr3_aa: CATTSGRAGELFF
cdr3_nt: TGTGCCACCACTAGCGGGAGGGCCGGGGAGCTGTTTTTT

j_call: TRBJ2-7
d_call: .
clone_size: .
v_call: TRBV7-2
cdr3_aa: CASSHSGDPGRREYEQYF
cdr3_nt: TGTGCCAGCAGCCATTCGGGGGACCCGGGCCGACGCGAGTACGAGCAGTACTTC

j_call: TRBJ2-3
d_call: .
clone_size: few
v_call: TRBV7-8
cdr3_aa: CASSFSPTTGSTDTQYF
cdr3_nt: TGTGCCAGCAGCTTTAGCCCCACGACGGGTAGCACAGATACGCAGTATTTT

j_call: TRBJ2-5
d_call: .
clone_size: .
v_call: TRBV5-1
cdr3_aa: CASSRTTGREETQYF
cdr3_nt: TGCGCCAGCAGCCGAACGACAGGGAGGGAAGAGACCCAGTACTTC

j_call: TRBJ2-7
d_call: .
clone_size: .
v_call: TRBV7-9
cdr3_aa: CASSHQPGQGTYEQYF
cdr3_nt: TGTGCCAGCAGCCATCAGCCGGGGCAGGGGACCTACGAGCAGTACTTC

j_call: TRBJ1-5
d_call: .
clone_size: .
v_call: TRBV7-2
cdr3_aa: CASSLVGHGLNQPQHF
cdr3_nt: TGTGCCAGCAGCTTAGTTGGTCACGGACTCAATCAGCCCCAGCATTTT

j_call: TRBJ2-7
d_call: TRBD1
clone_size: few
v_call: TRBV25-1
cdr3_aa: CASSGQGSYEQYF
cdr3_nt: TGTGCCAGCAGTGGACAGGGCTCCTACGAGCAGTACTTC

j_call: TRBJ1-5
d_call: TRBD1
clone_size: .
v_call: TRBV7-2
cdr3_aa: CASSLGAGGQPQHF
cdr3_nt: TGTGCCAGCAGCTTAGGGGCAGGGGGTCAGCCCCAGCATTTT

j_call: TRBJ1-5
d_call: .
clone_size: .
v_call: TRBV7-1
cdr3_aa: CASSLEGYSNQPQHF
cdr3_nt: TGTGCCAGCAGCTTAGAGGGTTATAGCAATCAGCCCCAGCATTTT

j_call: TRBJ2-2
d_call: .
clone_size: few
v_call: TRBV5-1
cdr3_aa: CASSQNPVNTGELFF
cdr3_nt: TGCGCCAGCAGTCAGAACCCCGTGAACACCGGGGAGCTGTTTTTT

j_call: TRBJ2-5
d_call: TRBD2
clone_size: .
v_call: TRBV5-4
cdr3_aa: CASSLDSGREETQYF
cdr3_nt: TGTGCCAGCAGCTTGGATAGCGGGCGGGAAGAGACCCAGTACTTC

j_call: TRBJ2-3
d_call: TRBD1
clone_size: .
v_call: TRBV11-2
cdr3_aa: CASSDPGTGITDTQYF
cdr3_nt: TGTGCCAGCAGCGACCCCGGGACAGGGATCACAGATACGCAGTATTTT

j_call: TRBJ2-1
d_call: .
clone_size: once
v_call: TRBV9
cdr3_aa: CASSVQGSYNEQFF
cdr3_nt: TGTGCCAGCAGCGTTCAGGGCAGTTACAATGAGCAGTTCTTC

j_call: TRBJ1-1
d_call: TRBD1
clone_size: .
v_call: TRBV7-9
cdr3_aa: CASSLAQETGAFGAFF
cdr3_nt: TGTGCCAGCAGCTTAGCTCAGGAGACAGGGGCGTTTGGGGCTTTCTTT

j_call: TRBJ2-1
d_call: .
clone_size: once
v_call: TRBV14
cdr3_aa: CASSQGQGRYNEQFF
cdr3_nt: TGTGCCAGCAGCCAAGGGCAGGGAAGGTACAATGAGCAGTTCTTC